A single sample gave rise to the 32 T cell receptor beta chains below, sequenced in a study of T cells in Graves' hyperthyroidism and ophthalmopathy. RNA transcripts served as the template for amplifying TCR beta CDR3 regions. A set of HTBI primers served as the primers for a first-round RT-PCR of the TCR CDR3. TCRdb itself ran the multiplex PCR reads through MiXCR, one entry per CDR3 protein. The table lists hundreds of thousands of distinct CDR3 sequences, less than 15% of them singletons, with roughly 10% in the top ten. Sequenced sample: blood. The receptors shown here come from a woman younger than 30 with Graves' hyperthyroidism.

CDR3 nucleotide sequence: TGTGCCAGCTCACCTACCTCGGGGGTCACCTACGAGCAGTACTTC. It yields the protein CASSPTSGVTYEQYF. The chain recombines TRBV18 with TRBJ2-7, with D possibly matching TRBD2 (6 bases). V was shortened by 3 bases and J by 2 bases, with 14 bases between the two germline ends. The germline V gene encodes CDR1 KGHSH and CDR2 LQKENI. The CDR3 runs 15 residues.

This clonotype was seen only a few times. The chain has TRBV11-2 and TRBJ2-2; 9 bases line up with TRBD2. The germline gives CDR1 SGHAT, CDR2 FQNNGV. The CDR3 contains 18 residues. J gave up 3 bases and V 6 bases, and 14 bases lay outside the gene matches. The CDR3 sequence is CASSSTIGGRADTGELFF. The CDR3 DNA is TGTGCCAGCAGTTCGACTATCGGCGGGAGGGCGGACACCGGGGAGCTGTTTTTT. The variable domain in full, with the rest retrieved from reference TRBV11-2 and TRBJ2-2, is EAGVAQSPRYKIIEKRQSVAFWCNPISGHATLYWYQQILGQGPKLLIQFQNNGVVDDSQLPKDRFSAERLKGVDSTLKIQPAKLEDSAVYLCASSSTIGGRADTGELFFGEGSRLTVL.

The V and J genes are TRBV20-1 and TRBJ2-1; D not resolved. Between the trimmed V and J ends, which lost 4 bases and 0 bases, there was a span of 10 bases. Germline V lookup: CDR1 DFQATT, CDR2 SNEGSKA (reference sequence). The CDR3 consists of 14 residues. The CDR3 nucleotides read TGCAGTGCTACAACTACCTACTCCTACAATGAGCAGTTCTTC. Residues: CSATTTYSYNEQFF.

On this clonotype: Given the absence of the conserved phenylalanine or tryptophan at the CDR3 end, a read error is likely. The chain carries TRBV28 and TRBJ1-4; D remains unclear. The CDR3 length is 13 residues. Germline values: CDR1 MDHEN, CDR2 SYDVKM. V lost 5 bases to trimming and J lost 5 bases, with 9 bases between them. The CDR3 here is CASSIRENEKLFL. The CDR3 DNA reads TGTGCCAGCAGTATTCGGGAAAATGAAAAACTGTTTCTT.

The rearrangement uses TRBV7-9 and TRBJ2-1; 8 nucleotides match TRBD2. CDR1 is SEHNR and CDR2 is FQNEAQ in the germline V gene (reference sequence). After removal of 4 bases from V and 0 bases from J, the junction contained 17 bases not matched to a gene. The CDR3 is 20 amino acids. The CDR3, as DNA: TGTGCCAGCAGCTCTAGGACTAGCCTCGACCCCGGGGGCTCCTACAATGAGCAGTTCTTC. This gives the protein CASSSRTSLDPGGSYNEQFF.

V and J are TRBV7-9 and TRBJ2-2, with D uncertain. The CDR3 runs 15 residues. V was shortened by 5 bases and J by 4 bases, with 14 bases between the two germline ends. Germline-derived CDR1 and CDR2 are SEHNR and FQNEAQ (reference sequence). CDR3 region: CASSARVERTGELFF. The CDR3 bases are TGTGCCAGCAGCGCCAGAGTAGAACGCACCGGGGAGCTGTTTTTT. The full variable domain, in which reference TRBV7-9 and TRBJ2-2 provide the parts outside the CDR3, is DTGVSQNPRHKITKRGQNVTFRCDPISEHNRLYWYRQTLGQGPEFLTYFQNEAQLEKSRLLSDRFSAERPKGSFSTLEIQRTEQGDSAMYLCASSARVERTGELFFGEGSRLTVL.

The chain employs TRBV5-5 and TRBJ2-6, with D unresolved. CDR3 length: 18 amino acids. Germline CDR1 SGHKS, CDR2 YYEKEE (reference sequence). Deletions cut 0 bases from V and 0 bases from J, with 13 bases between. This CDR3 reads CASSLVFGRSSGANVLTF. CDR3 nucleotide sequence: TGTGCCAGCAGCTTGGTATTCGGAAGAAGCTCTGGGGCCAACGTCCTGACTTTC.

This clonotype has a count of ten or more. The CDR3 coding sequence is TGCAGTGCTAGGTTAGCGGGAGCCTCCTACAATGAGCAGTTCTTC. Amino acids: CSARLAGASYNEQFF. The chain combines TRBV20-1 with TRBJ2-1, with 9 positions matching TRBD2. This CDR3 is built from 15 residues. After removal of 3 bases from V and 0 bases from J, the junction contained 3 bases not matched to a gene. The germline V gene has CDR1 DFQATT and CDR2 SNEGSKA (reference sequence).

This clonotype appeared many times. The rearrangement joins TRBV7-9 to TRBJ2-3; weak D call: TRBD2 (5 bases). The CDR3 sequence is 14 residues long. Per the germline V gene, CDR1 is SEHNR and CDR2 is FQNEAQ (reference sequence). The V end was cut by 10 bases, the J end by 4 bases, with 18 bases between. CDR3 residues: CATPGIAHPDTQYF. CDR3 coding DNA: TGTGCCACTCCGGGGATCGCCCACCCAGATACGCAGTATTTT.

There are many counts of this clonotype. The J gene is TRBJ2-2, the V gene TRBV7-9; the D is unclear. With 5 bases removed from V and 7 bases from J, the gap between germline ends came to 8 bases. Germline CDR1 reads SEHNR; CDR2 reads FQNEAQ (reference sequence). The CDR3 is 12 amino acids. The CDR3 region is CASSVESGELFF. CDR3 DNA sequence: TGTGCCAGCAGCGTAGAAAGCGGGGAGCTGTTTTTT.

In its sample, this clonotype was seen a few times. At one of its ends the junction is not consistent with the germline gene, which may arise from a read error. This chain joins TRBV6-5 and TRBJ1-5, with D perhaps TRBD1 (5 bases). Germline V gives CDR1 MNHEY, CDR2 SVGAGI. CDR3 length equals 13 residues. The chain's CDR3 is CASSYSGTQPQHF. CDR3 DNA: TGTGCCAGCAGCTACTCGGGGACCCAGCCCCAGCATTTT.

This rearrangement joins TRBV6-1 to TRBJ2-1; 7 nucleotides match TRBD2. The V gene's germline CDR1 is MNHNS and CDR2 SASEGT. This CDR3 spans 16 amino acids. The junction had 9 bases not matched to a gene; V was cut back by 5 bases and J by 2 bases. CDR3: CASSTAALAAYNEQFF. In DNA form, the CDR3 reads TGTGCCAGCAGTACAGCGGCTCTAGCGGCCTACAATGAGCAGTTCTTC.

For the CDR3, the DNA is TGTGCCAGCAGCGACCTAAACCTCTTCCGACAGCCCGAGCAGTACTTC. It is translated as CASSDLNLFRQPEQYF. The chain links TRBV6-1 to TRBJ2-7; tentative D call: TRBD1 (5 bases). This CDR3 contains 16 residues. Germline V lookup: CDR1 MNHNS, CDR2 SASEGT. The V end lost 6 bases, the J end lost 6 bases, and 24 bases lay between the germline ends.

This clonotype was seen repeatedly, ten times or more. The rearrangement joins TRBV12-3 or TRBV12-4 to TRBJ1-1; 8 nucleotides align to TRBD1. This CDR3 has 13 amino acids. V trimming: 6 bases; J trimming: 4 bases; junction bases outside the gene matches: 4. The CDR3 DNA follows: TGTGCCAGCAGGGCACAGGGGGTCACTGAAGCTTTCTTT. Translating it yields CASRAQGVTEAFF.

This clonotype came up many times. This chain connects TRBV9 to TRBJ2-1; 9 nucleotides match TRBD2. The V gene's germline CDR1 is SGDLS and CDR2 YYNGEE. The CDR3 is made up of 20 amino acids. V gave up 3 bases and J gave up 3 bases; unmatched junction bases: 19. DNA of the CDR3: TGTGCCAGCAGCGCCCTTGCGCGGGAGGGCTCCCTATTGCGCTACAATGAGCAGTTCTTC. As protein: CASSALAREGSLLRYNEQFF.

This clonotype showed up just once. V gene TRBV29-1 combines with J gene TRBJ1-1; D is ambiguous. Per germline, CDR1 SQVTM and CDR2 ANQGSEA. Deletions cut 7 bases from V and 1 base from J, with 4 bases between. CDR3 length: 10 residues. The CDR3, as DNA: TGCAGCGCCAGGAACACTGAAGCTTTCTTT. This sequence encodes CSARNTEAFF.

Many counts were recorded for this clonotype. The chain is built from TRBV30 and TRBJ2-5; D is possibly TRBD2 (5 bases). V was pared by 0 bases and J by 0 bases, with 17 bases between. The CDR3 loop spans 17 amino acids. Germline values: CDR1 GTSNPN, CDR2 SVGIG (reference sequence). The DNA for the CDR3 is TGTGCCTGGAGTGTATGGTTTGGAGGCAGAAACCAAGAGACCCAGTACTTC. Protein product: CAWSVWFGGRNQETQYF.

In its sample, this clonotype was seen many times. The chain is built from TRBV28 and TRBJ2-7, with 7 bases identical to TRBD2. Germline V gene sequence: CDR1 MDHEN, CDR2 SYDVKM. Losses at the gene ends were 5 bases for V and 3 bases for J; bases not matched to a gene: 1. CDR3 length: 12 residues. In DNA, the CDR3 is TGTGCCAGCAGTGCGGGGGTCTACGAGCAGTACTTC. It codes for CASSAGVYEQYF.

This clonotype was seen many times. J is TRBJ1-5 and V is TRBV12-3 or TRBV12-4; D is undetermined. The ends were cut back, 3 bases at V and 2 bases at J, with 11 bases in the middle. The CDR3 loop spans 15 amino acids. The CDR3 sequence: CASSFVSGGNQPQHF. CDR3 bases: TGTGCCAGCAGTTTTGTATCGGGAGGCAATCAGCCCCAGCATTTT.

This clonotype was seen repeatedly, ten times or more. The J gene is TRBJ2-1, the V gene TRBV7-3; 9 bases line up with TRBD1. The trim removed 2 bases at V and 5 bases at J, leaving 1 base unmatched. The CDR3 spans 14 residues. The germline V gene has CDR1 SGHTA and CDR2 FQGTGA. The CDR3 nucleotides are TGTGCCAGCAGCTTAGGACAGGGGCACAATGAGCAGTTCTTC. Protein: CASSLGQGHNEQFF.

This clonotype was detected only a few times. The chain has TRBV2 and TRBJ2-5; D may be TRBD1 (6 bases). CDR3 size: 14 residues. The V and J ends lost 2 bases and 1 base respectively, with 8 bases between them. CDR1 is SNHLY, CDR2 FYNNEI, per germline. The CDR3 DNA is TGTGCCAGCAGTGAAAGACAGGTCCAAGAGACCCAGTACTTC. Translation gives CASSERQVQETQYF.

This rearrangement joins TRBV27 to TRBJ1-2; D is ambiguous. The CDR3 loop spans 12 amino acids. CDR1 and CDR2 (germline): MNHEY, SMNVEV (reference sequence). V was pared by 3 bases and J by 6 bases, with 8 bases between. The CDR3 nucleotides are TGTGCCAGCAGTTTTTCCGGGGATGGCTACACCTTC. It yields the protein CASSFSGDGYTF.

The chain joins TRBV2 to TRBJ2-6; TRBD1 matches at 9 bases. Losses at the gene ends were 6 bases for V and 0 bases for J; bases not matched to a gene: 3. This CDR3 has 16 residues. Germline assignment: CDR1 SNHLY and CDR2 FYNNEI. CDR3 DNA: TGTGCCAGCAGGGGACAGGGTAACTCTGGGGCCAACGTCCTGACTTTC. Encoded protein: CASRGQGNSGANVLTF.

This clonotype was recorded at least ten times. This rearrangement joins TRBV4-1 to TRBJ2-7; D unclear. CDR1 MGHRA and CDR2 YSYEKL come from the germline V gene. Trimming pared 1 base from V and 7 bases from J, leaving 14 bases between. The CDR3 covers 14 residues. DNA for the CDR3: TGCGCCAGCAGCCAAGTATTTTCGCGGCGGGAGCAGTACTTC. Translating it yields CASSQVFSRREQYF.

This clonotype has a count of ten or more. This chain connects TRBV18 to TRBJ1-4; D gene ambiguous. The V end was cut by 5 bases, the J end by 0 bases, with 10 bases between. The CDR3 has 15 amino acids. Germline values: CDR1 KGHSH, CDR2 LQKENI. CDR3 in DNA: TGTGCCAGCTCATCCCGACAAACAACTAATGAAAAACTGTTTTTT. Encoded protein: CASSSRQTTNEKLFF.

This chain links TRBV6-5 with TRBJ2-7; possibly TRBD1 or TRBD2 for D (6 bases each). The CDR3 has 19 amino acids. Trimming removed 3 bases at V and 4 bases at J, with 28 bases between. In germline, CDR1 is MNHEY, CDR2 SVGAGI. The CDR3 here is CASSYKNLRGRDRGYEQYF. The CDR3 bases are TGTGCCAGCAGTTATAAAAACTTACGGGGGCGGGACCGCGGATACGAGCAGTACTTC.

J is TRBJ1-4 and V is TRBV28, with D maybe TRBD1 (6 bases). This CDR3 has 17 amino acids. The germline V gene has CDR1 MDHEN and CDR2 SYDVKM. The V and J ends lost 5 bases and 3 bases respectively, with 19 bases between them. CDR3 coding DNA: TGTGCCAGCAGTGGGGCGCAGGGGATCACCCCTAATGAAAAACTGTTTTTT. Translating it yields CASSGAQGITPNEKLFF.

This clonotype was observed at least ten times. V usage is TRBV7-2 and J usage is TRBJ2-1, with a possible D match to TRBD2 (5 bases). The germline gives CDR1 SGHTA, CDR2 FQGNSA. Trimming took off 4 bases at V and 7 bases at J, with 14 bases between the two ends. CDR3 length equals 14 residues. The CDR3 region has the DNA TGTGCCAGCAGCTCTCCCCTAGCTTTGAATGAGCAGTTCTTC. Protein product: CASSSPLALNEQFF.

This clonotype appeared a few times. V is TRBV2 and J is TRBJ2-3; tentatively, D is TRBD2 (5 bases). Germline CDR1 SNHLY, CDR2 FYNNEI. CDR3 length: 16 residues. Trimming removed 0 bases from V and 0 bases from J, with 10 bases in between. The CDR3 DNA reads as TGTGCCAGCAGTGAAGCGCGGGCGGATAGCACAGATACGCAGTATTTT. It encodes CASSEARADSTDTQYF.

The chain recombines TRBV19 with TRBJ2-2; 7 nucleotides align to TRBD1. This CDR3 comprises 16 residues. V was clipped by 3 bases and J by 3 bases; unmatched bases: 7. Germline values: CDR1 LNHDA, CDR2 SQIVND (reference sequence). The CDR3 region has the DNA TGTGCCAGTAGTATCCAACCGGGACAGCACACCGGGGAGCTGTTTTTT. Its translation is CASSIQPGQHTGELFF.

This clonotype was observed at least ten times. This rearrangement joins TRBV7-3 to TRBJ1-1; D remains unclear. The CDR3 extends over 14 amino acids. The germline V and J ends were trimmed by 4 bases and 1 base, with 10 bases remaining between them. Looked up from germline, CDR1 is SGHTA and CDR2 is FQGTGA. CDR3 protein: CASSSDRTNTEAFF. CDR3 DNA sequence: TGTGCCAGCAGCTCAGATAGGACGAACACTGAAGCTTTCTTT. Full variable domain (rest looked up from reference TRBV7-3 and TRBJ1-1): GAGVSQTPSNKVTEKGKYVELRCDPISGHTALYWYRQSLGQGPEFLIYFQGTGAADDSGLPNDRFFAVRPEGSVSTLKIQRTERGDSAVYLCASSSDRTNTEAFFGQGTRLTVV.

The genes are TRBV28 and TRBJ1-1; perhaps TRBD1 as D (6 bases). Germline-derived CDR1 and CDR2 are MDHEN and SYDVKM. CDR3 size: 11 residues. Trimming pared 9 bases from V and 6 bases from J, leaving 11 bases between. The CDR3 nucleotides read TGTGCCAGTTCAGGGGACCCTGAAGCTTTCTTT. Translated: CASSGDPEAFF.